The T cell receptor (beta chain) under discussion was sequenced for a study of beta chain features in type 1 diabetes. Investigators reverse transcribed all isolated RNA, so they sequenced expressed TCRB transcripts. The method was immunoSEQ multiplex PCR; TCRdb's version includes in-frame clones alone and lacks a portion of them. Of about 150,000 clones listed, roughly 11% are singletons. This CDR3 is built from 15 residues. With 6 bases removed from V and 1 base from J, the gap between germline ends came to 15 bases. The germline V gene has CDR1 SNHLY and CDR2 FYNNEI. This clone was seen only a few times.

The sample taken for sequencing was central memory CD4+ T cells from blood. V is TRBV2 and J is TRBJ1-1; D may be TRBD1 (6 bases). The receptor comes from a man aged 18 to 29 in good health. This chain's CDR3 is CASREGRTANTEAFF. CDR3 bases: TGTGCCAGCAGGGAGGGAAGGACAGCGAACACTGAAGCTTTCTTT.